This T cell receptor beta chain was documented in a study of cytomegalovirus exposure and HLA in healthy donors. Whole-study context: Of several hundred genotyped donors, 81% grouped in the Caucasian-associated ancestry cluster. General observations from the study: Indistinguishable V segments such as TRBV6-2 and TRBV6-3 were excluded. Later, an analysis showed that TCR beta chains associated with HLA were more clonally expanded than others that were equally common.

V trimming: 5 bases; J trimming: 7 bases; junction bases outside the gene matches: 8. The CDR3 contains 14 residues. The germline V gene has CDR1 SGDLS and CDR2 YYNGEE. 13 Jbeta primers and 60 Vbeta primers were used for the PCR. Libraries were prepared by immunoSEQ multiplex PCR; TCRdb keeps only in-frame clonotypes and omits some of them. The sample yields under 200,000 clones, 65% to 75% seen once. With respect to this clone: Antigen specificity is unknown.

The chain recombines TRBV9 with TRBJ2-2; 7 positions agree with TRBD1. The receptor was derived from a girl between 5 and 17 years old in good health and CMV-seronegative. Sequencing was performed on PBMCs. The CDR3 DNA sequence: TGTGCCAGCAGTTTTACAGGGGCGATCGGGGAGCTGTTTTTT. The encoded protein is CASSFTGAIGELFF.